Listed here are 10 T cell receptor beta chains from one sample, sequenced in a study of identical twins. Each CDR3 protein gets one entry after TCRdb re-called the 5' RACE reads with MiXCR. This table holds under 800,000 distinct CDR3 sequences, around 21% found once. These data were also reused for a study on T cells expressing NK-cell markers.

The material sequenced was PBMCs. Every receptor here comes from a woman in her late teens or twenties in good health.

Notes on this clonotype: One junction end disagrees with the germline gene, perhaps due to a read error. V is TRBV7-7 and J is TRBJ2-1, with a possible D match to TRBD2 (5 bases). Looked up from germline, CDR1 is SSHAT and CDR2 is FNYEAQ (reference sequence). The CDR3 contains 16 residues. In DNA form, the CDR3 reads TGTGCTAGCAGCTTATCAGCGGTAACGTCCTACAATGAGCAGTTCTTC. Amino acids: CASSLSAVTSYNEQFF.

In regard to this clonotype: This clone may be a read error of a much larger clone one base away. V is TRBV15 and J is TRBJ2-1; TRBD2 aligns across 10 bases. Germline CDR1 reads LNHNV; CDR2 reads YYDKDF (reference sequence). V lost 8 bases, J lost 6 bases, and 7 bases stayed unmatched. This CDR3 comprises 14 residues. The CDR3 DNA follows: TGTGCCACCGATGTTCTAGCGGGAGCCAATGAGCAGTTCTTC. Protein: CATDVLAGANEQFF.

This clonotype was counted a few times. This chain uses TRBV4-3 with TRBJ2-1; D might be TRBD2 (6 bases). The V gene's germline CDR1 is LGHNA and CDR2 YSLEER. V lost 0 bases to trimming and J lost 6 bases, with 18 bases between them. The CDR3 is 17 amino acids. The CDR3 bases are TGCGCCAGCAGCCAAGATGCGGGGACTCCTCTCCGCAATGAGCAGTTCTTC. It yields the protein CASSQDAGTPLRNEQFF.

This clonotype appeared a few times. The chain carries TRBV5-1 and TRBJ2-7, with 8 bases that match TRBD1. V lost 4 bases and J lost 6; bases outside the gene matches: 15. The CDR3 consists of 16 residues. The germline CDR1 and CDR2 sequences are SGHRS and YFSETQ. CDR3 residues: CASSPDTGTGRGEQYF. The CDR3 bases are TGCGCCAGCAGCCCCGATACCGGGACAGGAAGGGGCGAGCAGTACTTC.

In this sample, this clonotype turned up a few times. The CDR3 spells CASSERGASSYEQYF. The CDR3 DNA reads TGCGCCAGCAGTGAACGCGGGGCTAGCTCCTACGAGCAGTACTTC. The chain joins TRBV10-2 to TRBJ2-7; a possible D gene is TRBD2 (6 bases). Germline V gives CDR1 WSHSY, CDR2 SAAADI. The CDR3 is 15 residues long. Deletions cut 3 bases from V and 0 bases from J, with 12 bases between.

This rearrangement joins TRBV7-8 to TRBJ2-6, with 8 bases aligning to TRBD1. Germline CDR1 and CDR2: SGHVS and FQNEAQ. The trim removed 4 bases at V and 0 bases at J, leaving 5 bases unmatched. The CDR3 consists of 17 residues. The CDR3 nucleotides are TGTGCCAGCAGCTCAGGGGACAGGAGCTCTGGGGCCAACGTCCTGACTTTC. It encodes CASSSGDRSSGANVLTF. Full variable domain (outside the CDR3, taken from reference TRBV7-8 and TRBJ2-6): GAGVSQSPRYKVAKRGQDVALRCDPISGHVSLFWYQQALGQGPEFLTYFQNEAQLDKSGLPSDRFFAERPEGSVSTLKIQRTQQEDSAVYLCASSSGDRSSGANVLTFGAGSRLTVL.

The chain uses TRBV20-1 and TRBJ2-1; possible D gene TRBD2, 9 bases. This CDR3 comprises 16 residues. V gave up 2 bases and J gave up 7 bases, with 21 bases separating them. The germline CDR1 and CDR2 sequences are DFQATT and SNEGSKA (reference sequence). CDR3 coding DNA: TGCAGTGCTAGATCAGGGGGCGGGAGGGATATTAATGAGCAGTTCTTC. It translates to CSARSGGGRDINEQFF.

The chain uses TRBV20-1 and TRBJ2-7; 11 bases match TRBD2. The V gene's germline CDR1 is DFQATT and CDR2 SNEGSKA (reference sequence). The CDR3 is made up of 12 amino acids. V lost 4 bases, J lost 5 bases, and 1 base stayed unmatched. The CDR3 is CSAKTSGNEQYF. In nucleotides, the CDR3 is TGCAGTGCTAAGACTAGCGGGAACGAGCAGTACTTC.

The chain combines TRBV7-9 with TRBJ2-1; D is unclear. Germline V lookup: CDR1 SEHNR, CDR2 FQNEAQ (reference sequence). The ends were cut back, 5 bases at V and 0 bases at J, with 11 bases in the middle. The CDR3 length is 15 residues. This CDR3 is CASSEDGSSYNEQFF. The CDR3 coding sequence is TGTGCCAGCAGCGAGGACGGAAGCTCCTACAATGAGCAGTTCTTC.

The J gene is TRBJ2-1, the V gene TRBV7-9; D may match TRBD1 or TRBD2 (5 bases each). Looked up from germline, CDR1 is SEHNR and CDR2 is FQNEAQ (reference sequence). CDR3 length: 15 amino acids. Trimming pared 5 bases from V and 6 bases from J, leaving 17 bases between. Here the CDR3 reads CASSPPGTVLNEQFF. In DNA, the CDR3 is TGTGCCAGCAGCCCTCCCGGGACGGTTCTCAATGAGCAGTTCTTC. Supplemented by reference TRBV7-9 and TRBJ2-1, the full variable domain reads DTGVSQNPRHKITKRGQNVTFRCDPISEHNRLYWYRQTLGQGPEFLTYFQNEAQLEKSRLLSDRFSAERPKGSFSTLEIQRTEQGDSAMYLCASSPPGTVLNEQFFGPGTRLTVL.